This T cell receptor (beta chain) was identified in a study of control samples from healthy donors and cancer patients. TCRdb keeps only in-frame clones here, not all; method: immunoSEQ multiplex PCR. This sample yields some 110,000 clones, of which over 90% are seen a single time; 2.6% belongs to the top ten. The length of the CDR3 is 13 residues. Germline CDR1 SGHNT, CDR2 YENEEA. V was cut by 3 bases and J by 5 bases, with 10 bases left in between. This chain joins TRBV11-3 and TRBJ2-5; D remains ambiguous. The sequencing sample was made of blood. This receptor was obtained from a man between 25 and 39 years old in good health. For the CDR3, the DNA is TGTGCCAGCAGCTTGAGTATTGGCGAGACCCAGTACTTC. This translates into CASSLSIGETQYF.